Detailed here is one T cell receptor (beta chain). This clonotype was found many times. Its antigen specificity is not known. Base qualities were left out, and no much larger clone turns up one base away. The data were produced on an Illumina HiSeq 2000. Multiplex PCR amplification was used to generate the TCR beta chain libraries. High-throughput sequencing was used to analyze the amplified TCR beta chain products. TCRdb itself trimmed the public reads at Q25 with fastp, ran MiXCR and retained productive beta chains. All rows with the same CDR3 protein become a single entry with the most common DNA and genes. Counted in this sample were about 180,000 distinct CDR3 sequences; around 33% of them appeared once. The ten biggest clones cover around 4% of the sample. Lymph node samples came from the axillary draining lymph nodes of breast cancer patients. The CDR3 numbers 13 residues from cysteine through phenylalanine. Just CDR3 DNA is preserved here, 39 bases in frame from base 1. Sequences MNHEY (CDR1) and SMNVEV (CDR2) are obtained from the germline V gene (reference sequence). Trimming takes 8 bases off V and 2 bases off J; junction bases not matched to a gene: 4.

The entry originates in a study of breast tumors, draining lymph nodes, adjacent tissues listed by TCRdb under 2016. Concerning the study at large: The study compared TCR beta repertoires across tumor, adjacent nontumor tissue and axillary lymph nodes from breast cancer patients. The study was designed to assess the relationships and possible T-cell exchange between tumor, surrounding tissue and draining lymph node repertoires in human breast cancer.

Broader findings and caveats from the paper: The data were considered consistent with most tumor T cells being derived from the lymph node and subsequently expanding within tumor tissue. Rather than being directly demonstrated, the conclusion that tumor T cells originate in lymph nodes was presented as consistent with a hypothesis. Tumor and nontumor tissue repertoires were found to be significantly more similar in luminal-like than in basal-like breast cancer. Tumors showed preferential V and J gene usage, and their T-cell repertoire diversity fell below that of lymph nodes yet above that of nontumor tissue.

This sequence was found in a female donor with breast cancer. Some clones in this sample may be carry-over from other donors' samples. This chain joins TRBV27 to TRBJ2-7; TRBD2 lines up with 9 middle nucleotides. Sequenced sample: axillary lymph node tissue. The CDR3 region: CASSSGGPYEQYF. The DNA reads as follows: TGTGCCAGCTCCAGCGGGGGGCCCTACGAGCAGTACTTC.